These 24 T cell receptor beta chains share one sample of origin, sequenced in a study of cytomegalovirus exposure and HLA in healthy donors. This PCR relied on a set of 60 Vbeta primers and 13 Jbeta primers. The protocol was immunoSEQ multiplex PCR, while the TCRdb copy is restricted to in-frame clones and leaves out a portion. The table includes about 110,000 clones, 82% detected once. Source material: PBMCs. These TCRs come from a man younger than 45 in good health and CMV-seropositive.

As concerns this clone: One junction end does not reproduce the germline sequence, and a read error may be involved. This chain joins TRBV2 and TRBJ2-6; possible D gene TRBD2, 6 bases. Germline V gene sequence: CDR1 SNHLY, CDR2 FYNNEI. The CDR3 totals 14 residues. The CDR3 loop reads CASSWRVGANGLTF. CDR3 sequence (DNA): TGTGCCAGTAGCTGGAGGGTTGGGGCCAACGGCCTGACTTTC.

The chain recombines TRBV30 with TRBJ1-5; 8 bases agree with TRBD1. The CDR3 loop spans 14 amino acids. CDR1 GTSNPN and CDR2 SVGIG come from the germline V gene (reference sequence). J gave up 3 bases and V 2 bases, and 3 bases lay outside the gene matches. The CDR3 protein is CAWSWTGYNQPQHF. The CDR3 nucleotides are TGTGCCTGGAGTTGGACAGGGTACAATCAGCCCCAGCATTTT.

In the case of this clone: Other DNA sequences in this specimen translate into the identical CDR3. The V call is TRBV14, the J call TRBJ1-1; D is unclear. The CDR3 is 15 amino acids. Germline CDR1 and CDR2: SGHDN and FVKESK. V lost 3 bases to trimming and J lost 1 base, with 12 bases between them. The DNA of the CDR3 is TGTGCCAGCAGCCATTTGGGTGGAGGGAACACTGAAGCTTTCTTT. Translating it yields CASSHLGGGNTEAFF.

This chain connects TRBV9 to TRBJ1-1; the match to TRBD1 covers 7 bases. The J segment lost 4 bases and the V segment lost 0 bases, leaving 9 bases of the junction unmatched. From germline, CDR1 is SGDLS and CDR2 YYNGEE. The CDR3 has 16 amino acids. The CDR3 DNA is TGTGCCAGCAGCGTAGACCCGACAGGGAAGGGCACTGAAGCTTTCTTT. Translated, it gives CASSVDPTGKGTEAFF. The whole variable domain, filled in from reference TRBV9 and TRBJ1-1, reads DSGVTQTPKHLITATGQRVTLRCSPRSGDLSVYWYQQSLDQGLQFLIQYYNGEERAKGNILERFSAQQFPDLHSELNLSSLELGDSALYFCASSVDPTGKGTEAFFGQGTRLTVV.

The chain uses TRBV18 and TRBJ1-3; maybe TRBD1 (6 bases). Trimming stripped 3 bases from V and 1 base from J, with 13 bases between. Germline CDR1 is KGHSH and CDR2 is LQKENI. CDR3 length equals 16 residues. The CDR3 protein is CASSPSRGNSGNTIYF. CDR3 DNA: TGTGCCAGCTCACCGAGCAGGGGAAATTCTGGAAACACCATATATTTT.

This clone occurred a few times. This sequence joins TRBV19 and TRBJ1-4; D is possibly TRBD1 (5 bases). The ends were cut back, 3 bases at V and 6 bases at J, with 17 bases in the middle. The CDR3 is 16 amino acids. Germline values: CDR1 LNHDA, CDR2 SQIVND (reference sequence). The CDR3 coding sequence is TGTGCCAGTAGTATCGGGGGATTAGGATCTTATGAAAAACTGTTTTTT. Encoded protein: CASSIGGLGSYEKLFF.

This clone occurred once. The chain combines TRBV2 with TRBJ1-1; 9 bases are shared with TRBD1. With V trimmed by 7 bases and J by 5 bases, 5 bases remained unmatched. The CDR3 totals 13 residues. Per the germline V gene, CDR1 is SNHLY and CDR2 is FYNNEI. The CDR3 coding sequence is TGTGCCAGCACGGGGACAGGGAGGACTGAAGCTTTCTTT. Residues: CASTGTGRTEAFF.

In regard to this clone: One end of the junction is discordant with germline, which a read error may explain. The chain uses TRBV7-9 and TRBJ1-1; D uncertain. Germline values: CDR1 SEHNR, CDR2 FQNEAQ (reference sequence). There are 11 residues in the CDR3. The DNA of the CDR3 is TGTTCCAGCAGCTCAGTTACTGAAGCTTTCTTT. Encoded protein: CSSSSVTEAFF.

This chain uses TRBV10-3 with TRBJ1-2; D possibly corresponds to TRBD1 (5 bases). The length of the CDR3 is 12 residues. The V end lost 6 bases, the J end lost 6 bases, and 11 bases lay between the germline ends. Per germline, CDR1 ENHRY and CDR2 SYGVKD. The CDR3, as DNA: TGTGCCATCAGGGGGGGAACAGATGGCTACACCTTC. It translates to CAIRGGTDGYTF.

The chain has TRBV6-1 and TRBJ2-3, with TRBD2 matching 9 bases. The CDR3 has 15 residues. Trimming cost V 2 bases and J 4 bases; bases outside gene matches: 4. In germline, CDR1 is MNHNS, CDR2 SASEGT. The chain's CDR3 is CASSETAGGPDTQYF. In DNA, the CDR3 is TGTGCCAGCAGTGAAACTGCGGGGGGGCCAGATACGCAGTATTTT.

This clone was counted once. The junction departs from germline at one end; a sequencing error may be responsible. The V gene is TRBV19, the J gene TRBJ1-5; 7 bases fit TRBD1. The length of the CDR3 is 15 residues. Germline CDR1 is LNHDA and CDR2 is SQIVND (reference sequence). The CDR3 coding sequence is TGTGCCAGTAGTATGGAGGGGGCGGGAAATCAGCTCCAGCATTTT. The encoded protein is CASSMEGAGNQLQHF.

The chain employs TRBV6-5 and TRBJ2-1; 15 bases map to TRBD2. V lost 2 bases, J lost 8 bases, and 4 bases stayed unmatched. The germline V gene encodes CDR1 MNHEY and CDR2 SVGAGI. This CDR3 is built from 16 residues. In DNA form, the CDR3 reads TGTGCCAGCAGTTACGGGACTAGCGGGGGGTACTATGAGCAGTTCTTC. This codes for CASSYGTSGGYYEQFF.

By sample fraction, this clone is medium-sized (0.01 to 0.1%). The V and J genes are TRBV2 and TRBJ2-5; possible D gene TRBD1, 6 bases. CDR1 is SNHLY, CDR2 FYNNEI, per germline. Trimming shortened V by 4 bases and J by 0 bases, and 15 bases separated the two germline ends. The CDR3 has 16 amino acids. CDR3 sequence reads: CASSGMGHLYQETQYF. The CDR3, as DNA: TGTGCCAGCAGTGGTATGGGACACTTGTACCAAGAGACCCAGTACTTC.

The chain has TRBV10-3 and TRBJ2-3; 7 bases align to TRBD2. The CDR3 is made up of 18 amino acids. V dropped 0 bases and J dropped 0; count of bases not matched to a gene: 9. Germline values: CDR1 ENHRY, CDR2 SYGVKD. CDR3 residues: CAISESIWGGTSTDTQYF. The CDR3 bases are TGTGCCATCAGTGAGTCGATTTGGGGGGGTACTAGCACAGATACGCAGTATTTT.

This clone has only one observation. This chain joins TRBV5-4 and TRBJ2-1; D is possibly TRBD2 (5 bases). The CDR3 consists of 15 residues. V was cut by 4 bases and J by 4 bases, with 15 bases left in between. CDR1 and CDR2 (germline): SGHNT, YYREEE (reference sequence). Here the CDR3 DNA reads TGTGCCAGCAGCGAAGCGCTAGCAGCATACAATGAGCAGTTCTTC. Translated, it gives CASSEALAAYNEQFF.

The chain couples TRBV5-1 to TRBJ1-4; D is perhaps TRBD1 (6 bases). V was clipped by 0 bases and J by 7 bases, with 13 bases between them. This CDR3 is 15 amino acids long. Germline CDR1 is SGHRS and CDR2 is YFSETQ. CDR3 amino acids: CASSLGRTVGEKLFF. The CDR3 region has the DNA TGCGCCAGCAGCTTGGGTCGGACAGTAGGTGAAAAACTGTTTTTT.

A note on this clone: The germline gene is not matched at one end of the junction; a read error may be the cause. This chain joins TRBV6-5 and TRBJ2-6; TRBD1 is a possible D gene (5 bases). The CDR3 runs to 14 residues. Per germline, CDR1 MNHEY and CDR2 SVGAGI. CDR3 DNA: TGTGCCAGCAGTTCCGTCTCTGGGGCCAACGGCCTGACTTTC. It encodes CASSSVSGANGLTF.

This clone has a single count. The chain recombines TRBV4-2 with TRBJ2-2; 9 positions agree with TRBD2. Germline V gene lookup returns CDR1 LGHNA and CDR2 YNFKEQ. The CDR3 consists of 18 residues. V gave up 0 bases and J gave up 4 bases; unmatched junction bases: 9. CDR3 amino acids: CASSQEVAGGPGTGELFF. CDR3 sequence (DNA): TGTGCCAGCAGCCAAGAGGTGGCGGGGGGGCCGGGCACCGGGGAGCTGTTTTTT.

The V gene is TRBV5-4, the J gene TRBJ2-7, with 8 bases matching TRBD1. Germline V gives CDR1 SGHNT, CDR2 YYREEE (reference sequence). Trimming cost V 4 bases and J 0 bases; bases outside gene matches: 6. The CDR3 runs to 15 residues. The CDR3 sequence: CASSKGTGASYEQYF. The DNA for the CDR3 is TGTGCCAGCAGCAAGGGGACAGGAGCCTCCTACGAGCAGTACTTC.

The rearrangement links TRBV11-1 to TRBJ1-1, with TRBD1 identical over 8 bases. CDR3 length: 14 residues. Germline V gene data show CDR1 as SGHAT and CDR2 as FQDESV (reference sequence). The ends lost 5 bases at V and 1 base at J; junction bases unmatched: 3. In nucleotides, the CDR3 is TGTGCCAGCAGCCGTCAGGGGGCGAACACTGAAGCTTTCTTT. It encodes CASSRQGANTEAFF.

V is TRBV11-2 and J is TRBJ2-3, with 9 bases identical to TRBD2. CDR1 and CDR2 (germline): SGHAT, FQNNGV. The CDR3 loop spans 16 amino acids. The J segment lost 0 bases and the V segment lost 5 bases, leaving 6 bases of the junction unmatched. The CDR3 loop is CASSLMRGGSTDTQYF. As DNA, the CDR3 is TGTGCCAGCAGCCTTATGCGGGGGGGTAGCACAGATACGCAGTATTTT.

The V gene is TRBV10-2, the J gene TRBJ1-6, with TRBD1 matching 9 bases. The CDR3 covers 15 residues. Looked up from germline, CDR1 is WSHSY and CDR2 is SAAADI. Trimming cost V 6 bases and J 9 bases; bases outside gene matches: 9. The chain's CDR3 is CASRTLQGAISPLHF. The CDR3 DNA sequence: TGCGCCAGCAGGACCCTACAGGGGGCGATTTCACCCCTCCACTTT.

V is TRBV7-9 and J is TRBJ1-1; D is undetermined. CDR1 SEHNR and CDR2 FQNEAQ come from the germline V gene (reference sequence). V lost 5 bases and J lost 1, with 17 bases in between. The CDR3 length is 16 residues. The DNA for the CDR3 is TGTGCCAGCAGCCCCCTCGGAGAGACTCGGAACACTGAAGCTTTCTTT. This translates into CASSPLGETRNTEAFF. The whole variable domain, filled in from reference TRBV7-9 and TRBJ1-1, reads DTGVSQNPRHKITKRGQNVTFRCDPISEHNRLYWYRQTLGQGPEFLTYFQNEAQLEKSRLLSDRFSAERPKGSFSTLEIQRTEQGDSAMYLCASSPLGETRNTEAFFGQGTRLTVV.

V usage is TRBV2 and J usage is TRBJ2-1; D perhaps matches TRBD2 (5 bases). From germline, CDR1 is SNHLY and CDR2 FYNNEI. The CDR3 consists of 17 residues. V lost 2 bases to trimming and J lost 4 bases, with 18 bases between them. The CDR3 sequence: CASSEWLPQDSYNEQFF. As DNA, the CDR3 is TGTGCCAGCAGTGAATGGCTTCCTCAGGACTCTTACAATGAGCAGTTCTTC.